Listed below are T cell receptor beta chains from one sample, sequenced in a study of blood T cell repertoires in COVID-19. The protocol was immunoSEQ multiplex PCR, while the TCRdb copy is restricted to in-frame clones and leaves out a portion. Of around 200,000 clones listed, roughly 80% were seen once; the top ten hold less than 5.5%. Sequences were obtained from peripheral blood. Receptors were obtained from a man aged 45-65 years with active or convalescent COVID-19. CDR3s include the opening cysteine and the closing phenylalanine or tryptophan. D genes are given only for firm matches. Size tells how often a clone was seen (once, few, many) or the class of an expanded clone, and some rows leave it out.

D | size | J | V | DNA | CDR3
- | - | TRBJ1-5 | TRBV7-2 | TGTGCCAGCAGCTTCAGGACGGGAGGCAATCAGCCCCAGCATTTT | CASSFRTGGNQPQHF
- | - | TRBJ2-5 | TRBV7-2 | TGTGCCAGCACCGACCGAGGACGGACTGAAGAGACCCAGTACTTC | CASTDRGRTEETQYF
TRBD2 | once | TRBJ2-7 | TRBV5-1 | TGCGCCAGTTCGCCGCGGGGGGCCTCCGGTTACGAGCAGTACTTC | CASSPRGASGYEQYF
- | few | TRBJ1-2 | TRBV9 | TGTGCCAGCAGCGTAGGCGGCCCGGGGGATGGCTACACCTTC | CASSVGGPGDGYTF
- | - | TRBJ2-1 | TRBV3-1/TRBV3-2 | TGTGCCAGCAGCCAAGATCCGACTGCCTTTAGCCACAATGAGCAGTTCTTC | CASSQDPTAFSHNEQFF
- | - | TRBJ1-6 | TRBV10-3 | TGTGCCATCAGTGCTTCCGTCGGACAGACTAATTCACCCCTCCACTTT | CAISASVGQTNSPLHF
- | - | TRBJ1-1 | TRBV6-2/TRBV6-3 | TGTGCCAGCAGTTACATCGCGGACACTGAAGCTTTCTTT | CASSYIADTEAFF
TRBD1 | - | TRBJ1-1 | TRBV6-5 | TGTGCCAGCAGACGAACAGGGGCCACTGAAGCTTTCTTT | CASRRTGATEAFF
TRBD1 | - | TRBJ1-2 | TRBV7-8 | TGTGCCAGCAGCTCCGGACAGGGAAGAATTAACTATGGCTACACCTTC | CASSSGQGRINYGYTF
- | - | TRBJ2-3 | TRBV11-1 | TGTGCCAGCAGCTTAGAACTGAGGTCGGATACGCAGTATTTT | CASSLELRSDTQYF
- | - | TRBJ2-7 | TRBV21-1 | TGTGCCAGCAGCAAAGGGAGGACAGGGCAAAGCGAGCAGTACTTC | CASSKGRTGQSEQYF